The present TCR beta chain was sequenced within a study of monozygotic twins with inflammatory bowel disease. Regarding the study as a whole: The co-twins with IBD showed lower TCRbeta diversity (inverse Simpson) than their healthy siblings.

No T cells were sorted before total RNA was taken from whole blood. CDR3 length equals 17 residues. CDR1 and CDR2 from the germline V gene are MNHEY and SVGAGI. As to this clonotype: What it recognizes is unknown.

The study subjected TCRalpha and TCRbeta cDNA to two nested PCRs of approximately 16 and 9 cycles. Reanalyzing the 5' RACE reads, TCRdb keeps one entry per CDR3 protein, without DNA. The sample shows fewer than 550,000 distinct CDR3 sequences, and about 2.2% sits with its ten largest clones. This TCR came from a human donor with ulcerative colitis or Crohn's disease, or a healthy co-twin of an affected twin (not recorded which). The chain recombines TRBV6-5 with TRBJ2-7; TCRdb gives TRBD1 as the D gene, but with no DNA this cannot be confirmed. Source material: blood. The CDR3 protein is CASSYSGAGTVSYEQYF.